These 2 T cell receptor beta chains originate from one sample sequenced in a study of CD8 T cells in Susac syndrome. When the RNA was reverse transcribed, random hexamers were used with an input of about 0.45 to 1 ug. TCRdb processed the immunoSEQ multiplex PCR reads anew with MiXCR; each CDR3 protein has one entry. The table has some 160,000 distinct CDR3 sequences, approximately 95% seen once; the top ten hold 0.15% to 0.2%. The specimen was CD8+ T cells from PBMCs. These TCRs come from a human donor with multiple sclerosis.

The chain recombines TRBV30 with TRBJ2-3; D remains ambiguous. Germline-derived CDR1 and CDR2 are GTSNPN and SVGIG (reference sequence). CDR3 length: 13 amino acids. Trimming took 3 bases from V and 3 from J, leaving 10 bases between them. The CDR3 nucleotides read TGTGCCTGGAGAGGAGTCCGTACAGATACGCAGTATTTT. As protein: CAWRGVRTDTQYF.

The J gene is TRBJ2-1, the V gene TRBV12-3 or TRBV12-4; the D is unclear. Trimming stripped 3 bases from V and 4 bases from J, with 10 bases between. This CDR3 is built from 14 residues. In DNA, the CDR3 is TGTGCCAGCAGTTTCCCTGGAGCTTACAATGAGCAGTTCTTC. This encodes CASSFPGAYNEQFF.